Each of the 27 T cell receptor beta chains below was sequenced from the same sample in a study of blood T cell repertoires in COVID-19. Method: immunoSEQ multiplex PCR; TCRdb's copy keeps in-frame clones and lacks some. The sample includes more than 250,000 clones, about 83% seen only once; the top ten take under 2%. The specimen was peripheral blood. These receptor sequences come from a woman between 45 and 65 years old with acute or convalescent COVID-19.

The V call is TRBV6-1, the J call TRBJ2-7, with TRBD2 identical over 10 bases. The germline V gene has CDR1 MNHNS and CDR2 SASEGT. V gave up 0 bases and J gave up 2 bases; unmatched junction bases: 4. The length of the CDR3 is 16 residues. The CDR3 loop reads CASSEAFTSGTYEQYF. The CDR3 bases are TGTGCCAGCAGTGAAGCTTTCACTAGCGGGACCTACGAGCAGTACTTC.

V usage is TRBV4-2 and J usage is TRBJ1-2, with D perhaps TRBD1 (5 bases). The CDR3 consists of 15 residues. V lost 1 base to trimming and J lost 2 bases, with 11 bases between them. CDR1 and CDR2 (germline): LGHNA, YNFKEQ. Here the CDR3 reads CASSQVAGMNYGYTF. The CDR3 nucleotides read TGTGCCAGCAGCCAAGTGGCAGGGATGAACTATGGCTACACCTTC.

The V gene is TRBV15, the J gene TRBJ2-7; D is uncertain. The CDR3 has 14 amino acids. Germline lookup yields CDR1 LNHNV and CDR2 YYDKDF (reference sequence). V lost 0 bases and J 7 bases, leaving 13 bases between the germline ends. Here the CDR3 reads CATSREGPPREQYF. CDR3 in DNA: TGTGCCACCAGCAGAGAAGGTCCACCGAGGGAGCAGTACTTC.

V usage is TRBV30 and J usage is TRBJ2-1; TRBD2 matches 12 bases. This CDR3 is built from 17 residues. V trimming: 0 bases; J trimming: 7 bases; junction bases outside the gene matches: 10. The germline gives CDR1 GTSNPN, CDR2 SVGIG (reference sequence). The CDR3 nucleotides are TGTGCCTGGAGTGTACCCGGGGCTAGCGGGAGGGTAAATGAGCAGTTCTTC. Amino acids: CAWSVPGASGRVNEQFF.

The chain couples TRBV6-5 to TRBJ2-2; perhaps TRBD2 as D (5 bases). CDR3 length equals 15 residues. V was shortened by 6 bases and J by 2 bases, with 13 bases between the two germline ends. CDR1 is MNHEY and CDR2 is SVGAGI in the germline V gene. CDR3 nucleotides: TGTGCCAGCAGCGAGGGCCTGGATAACACCGGGGAGCTGTTTTTT. Translating it yields CASSEGLDNTGELFF.

Regarding this clone: Other DNA sequences from this sample encode an identical CDR3 as well. This chain uses TRBV28 with TRBJ2-3; 9 bases line up with TRBD1. Germline-derived CDR1 and CDR2 are MDHEN and SYDVKM. The CDR3 runs to 15 residues. V dropped 4 bases and J dropped 3; count of bases not matched to a gene: 5. The CDR3 coding sequence is TGTGCCAGCAGTTCGTGGGACAGGGCGACAGATACGCAGTATTTT. Translation gives CASSSWDRATDTQYF.

This clone has a handful of counts. The chain is built from TRBV5-4 and TRBJ2-7; 9 positions match TRBD2. V shed 5 bases and J 2 bases; nucleotides not matched to a gene: 5. Germline V gene sequence: CDR1 SGHNT, CDR2 YYREEE (reference sequence). CDR3 size: 14 residues. The CDR3 reads CASSVAGVPYEQYF. The CDR3, as DNA: TGTGCCAGCAGTGTAGCGGGAGTTCCCTACGAGCAGTACTTC.

V usage is TRBV7-2 and J usage is TRBJ2-1; 10 bases agree with TRBD2. The J segment lost 7 bases and the V segment lost 4 bases, leaving 4 bases of the junction unmatched. The CDR3 consists of 14 residues. CDR1 and CDR2 (germline): SGHTA, FQGNSA. For the CDR3, the DNA is TGTGCCAGCAGCTCAGGGACTAGCGTTAATGAGCAGTTCTTC. The encoded protein is CASSSGTSVNEQFF. Full variable domain (outside the CDR3, taken from reference TRBV7-2 and TRBJ2-1): GAGVSQSPSNKVTEKGKDVELRCDPISGHTALYWYRQSLGQGLEFLIYFQGNSAPDKSGLPSDRFSAERTGGSVSTLTIQRTQQEDSAVYLCASSSGTSVNEQFFGPGTRLTVL.

V usage is TRBV2 and J usage is TRBJ2-1; 7 positions agree with TRBD2. There are 15 residues in the CDR3. V gave up 4 bases and J gave up 0 bases; unmatched junction bases: 3. The germline V gene encodes CDR1 SNHLY and CDR2 FYNNEI. CDR3: CASSALAPSYNEQFF. The CDR3 DNA reads as TGTGCCAGCAGTGCACTAGCGCCCTCCTACAATGAGCAGTTCTTC.

The chain couples TRBV7-2 to TRBJ2-6; the D is unclear. This CDR3 spans 15 amino acids. V lost 8 bases to trimming and J lost 1 base, with 12 bases between them. In germline, CDR1 is SGHTA, CDR2 FQGNSA. CDR3 DNA: TGTGCCAGCGACAATTCCGGTTCTGGGGCCAACGTCCTGACTTTC. It encodes CASDNSGSGANVLTF.

The V and J genes are TRBV4-3 and TRBJ1-2; 11 nucleotides line up with TRBD1. This CDR3 has 15 residues. Germline lookup yields CDR1 LGHNA and CDR2 YSLEER. After removal of 2 bases from V and 9 bases from J, the junction contained 8 bases not matched to a gene. CDR3 sequence reads: CASSQLGQGVIRYTF. The DNA of the CDR3 is TGCGCCAGCAGCCAATTGGGACAGGGGGTGATTCGCTACACCTTC.

This chain links TRBV27 with TRBJ1-2, with 7 bases matching TRBD1. Germline-derived CDR1 and CDR2 are MNHEY and SMNVEV (reference sequence). J was trimmed by 4 bases and V by 0 bases; bases with no gene match: 2. The CDR3 length is 14 residues. In DNA, the CDR3 is TGTGCCAGCAGTTTATCCCGGGACAGCTATGGCTACACCTTC. Protein product: CASSLSRDSYGYTF.

The rearrangement links TRBV7-2 to TRBJ2-7, with 11 bases matching TRBD2. CDR1 is SGHTA and CDR2 is FQGNSA in the germline V gene. Unmatched junction bases numbered 13, after V lost 1 base and J lost 5 bases. The CDR3 runs to 18 residues. The CDR3 DNA is TGTGCCAGCAGCTTAGTAATCGGGAATAGCGGGAGGGGCGACGAGCAGTACTTC. It translates to CASSLVIGNSGRGDEQYF.

The chain joins TRBV28 to TRBJ2-1, with 9 bases lining up with TRBD2. Germline lookup yields CDR1 MDHEN and CDR2 SYDVKM. The CDR3 totals 17 residues. Trimming removed 4 bases from V and 7 bases from J; junction bases left unmatched: 14. The CDR3 coding sequence is TGTGCCAGCAGTTCCCAGCGCGGGGCGGGAGGGCCAAATGAGCAGTTCTTC. It is translated as CASSSQRGAGGPNEQFF.

This clone is deemed medium-sized. Within the sample, other DNA sequences also encode this same CDR3. The genes are TRBV7-2 and TRBJ1-2, with 8 bases fitting TRBD1. The V and J ends lost 4 bases and 4 bases, in that order; junction bases with no gene match: 2. This CDR3 is built from 13 residues. CDR1 and CDR2 from the germline V gene are SGHTA and FQGNSA. This CDR3 reads CASSSGQGYGYTF. DNA of the CDR3: TGTGCCAGCAGCTCCGGACAGGGCTATGGCTACACCTTC.

The chain recombines TRBV5-1 with TRBJ1-2, with a weak D call TRBD1 (6 bases). CDR1 is SGHRS, CDR2 YFSETQ, per germline. The CDR3 covers 16 residues. Trimming pared 0 bases from V and 0 bases from J, leaving 12 bases between. This CDR3 is CASSLDGGASNYGYTF. The CDR3 DNA is TGCGCCAGCAGCTTGGATGGGGGGGCCTCTAACTATGGCTACACCTTC.

DNA for the CDR3: TGTGCCAGCAGCCGAGGGCGGGCCGAGCAGTACTTC. It is translated as CASSRGRAEQYF. The V and J genes are TRBV11-2 and TRBJ2-7; tentatively, D is TRBD2 (5 bases). V was cut by 5 bases and J by 6 bases, with 11 bases left in between. Germline V gene lookup returns CDR1 SGHAT and CDR2 FQNNGV. The CDR3 is 12 amino acids.

CDR3: CASRYRGQAIQPQHF. The CDR3 nucleotides read TGTGCCAGTAGATACCGAGGACAGGCAATACAGCCCCAGCATTTT. The gene calls are TRBV19 and TRBJ1-5; the match to TRBD1 covers 7 bases. Germline CDR1 reads LNHDA; CDR2 reads SQIVND (reference sequence). Unmatched junction bases numbered 12, after V lost 6 bases and J lost 7 bases. This CDR3 has 15 amino acids.

V gene TRBV30 combines with J gene TRBJ2-7, with a possible D match to TRBD2 (6 bases). Germline CDR1 reads GTSNPN; CDR2 reads SVGIG (reference sequence). The CDR3 has 15 amino acids. Trimming shortened V by 5 bases and J by 2 bases, and 19 bases separated the two germline ends. The CDR3 DNA sequence: TGTGCCTGGCCCGAAGGGTGGGACTTAACCTACGAGCAGTACTTC. Its protein product is CAWPEGWDLTYEQYF.

This clone occurred a few times. The chain recombines TRBV3-1 (or the pseudogene TRBV3-2) with TRBJ2-2, with TRBD1 matching 9 bases. Unmatched junction bases numbered 6, after V lost 3 bases and J lost 4 bases. CDR1 LGHDT and CDR2 YNNKEL come from the germline V gene (reference sequence). The CDR3 extends over 16 amino acids. In DNA form, the CDR3 reads TGTGCCAGCAGCCAGGGACAGGGCCGTGTCACCGGGGAGCTGTTTTTT. This codes for CASSQGQGRVTGELFF.

This chain links TRBV28 with TRBJ1-2; no clear D. CDR3 length: 15 residues. Trimming stripped 2 bases from V and 2 bases from J, with 12 bases between. Germline loops: CDR1 MDHEN, CDR2 SYDVKM. Here the CDR3 DNA reads TGTGCCAGCAGTTTAACTGGCAGGTCAAACTATGGCTACACCTTC. Encoded protein: CASSLTGRSNYGYTF.

The rearrangement links TRBV7-2 to TRBJ1-4, with D hard to call. The CDR3 covers 15 residues. The germline gives CDR1 SGHTA, CDR2 FQGNSA. Between the trimmed V and J ends, which lost 8 bases and 0 bases, there was a span of 13 bases. The CDR3 reads CASAGSWATNEKLFF. The CDR3 DNA reads as TGTGCCAGCGCGGGGAGTTGGGCAACTAATGAAAAACTGTTTTTT. Based on the CDR3 plus reference TRBV7-2 and TRBJ1-4, the full variable domain is GAGVSQSPSNKVTEKGKDVELRCDPISGHTALYWYRQSLGQGLEFLIYFQGNSAPDKSGLPSDRFSAERTGGSVSTLTIQRTQQEDSAVYLCASAGSWATNEKLFFGSGTQLSVL.

The chain uses TRBV27 and TRBJ2-7; weak D call: TRBD2 (6 bases). Germline CDR1 is MNHEY and CDR2 is SMNVEV (reference sequence). The CDR3 is 13 residues long. Trimming stripped 3 bases from V and 5 bases from J, with 11 bases between. DNA of the CDR3: TGTGCCAGCAGTTTTACGGGACTGGACGAGCAGTACTTC. Translation gives CASSFTGLDEQYF.

The chain recombines TRBV27 with TRBJ1-1, with TRBD1 matching 8 bases. Germline assignment: CDR1 MNHEY and CDR2 SMNVEV (reference sequence). The CDR3 is 15 amino acids. V shed 5 bases and J 1 base; nucleotides not matched to a gene: 6. CDR3 sequence (DNA): TGTGCCAGCAGTCGGCAGGACAGGGAGAACACTGAAGCTTTCTTT. The encoded protein is CASSRQDRENTEAFF.

The rearrangement joins TRBV5-1 to TRBJ1-2, with D unclear. The CDR3 is 13 amino acids. Germline-derived CDR1 and CDR2 are SGHRS and YFSETQ. With 0 bases removed from V and 4 bases from J, the gap between germline ends came to 7 bases. The CDR3 DNA reads TGCGCCAGCAGCTTGGGCCGGGTCTATGGCTACACCTTC. It is translated as CASSLGRVYGYTF.

The J gene is TRBJ1-1, the V gene TRBV29-1; D is unresolved. Germline V lookup: CDR1 SQVTM, CDR2 ANQGSEA. The ends were cut back, 7 bases at V and 6 bases at J, with 12 bases in the middle. The CDR3 sequence is 11 residues long. The CDR3 sequence is CSADQDPEAFF. The CDR3 bases are TGCAGCGCCGACCAGGATCCTGAAGCTTTCTTT.

This rearrangement joins TRBV9 to TRBJ2-1; TRBD1 matches 7 bases. The junction had 9 bases not matched to a gene; V was cut back by 2 bases and J by 4 bases. The length of the CDR3 is 16 residues. The V gene's germline CDR1 is SGDLS and CDR2 YYNGEE. This CDR3 reads CASSVLAVRGYNEQFF. The CDR3 region has the DNA TGTGCCAGCAGCGTCCTAGCTGTCAGGGGGTACAATGAGCAGTTCTTC.